These 9 T cell receptor beta chains share one sample of origin, sequenced in a study of blood T cell repertoires in COVID-19. The protocol was immunoSEQ multiplex PCR, while the TCRdb copy is restricted to in-frame clones and leaves out a portion. The sample holds under 95,000 clones; roughly four fifths are singletons and the top ten take 0.95% to 1.5%. The sample consisted of peripheral blood. The receptors here all came from a woman of 80 years or more with acute or convalescent COVID-19.

The J gene is TRBJ1-1, the V gene TRBV21-1; the DNA was not compared with TRBD1, the D call given in the table. TRBV21-1 is an annotated pseudogene. This CDR3 has 15 amino acids. The CDR3 loop is CASSKGDRVWTEAFF. The CDR3 DNA follows: TGTGCCAGCAGCAAAGGGGACAGGGTTTGGACTGAAGCTTTCTTT.

J is TRBJ1-4 and V is TRBV7-3; unclear D gene. The length of the CDR3 is 13 residues. V was shortened by 5 bases and J by 4 bases, with 8 bases between the two germline ends. CDR1 and CDR2 (germline): SGHTA, FQGTGA. CDR3 protein: CASSTSSNEKLFF. CDR3 sequence (DNA): TGTGCCAGCAGCACGAGTAGTAATGAAAAACTGTTTTTT.

This clone has only one observation. The J gene is TRBJ1-5, the V gene TRBV10-3; D is perhaps TRBD1 (5 bases). V was cut by 4 bases and J by 2 bases, with 15 bases left in between. This CDR3 contains 16 residues. Germline loops: CDR1 ENHRY, CDR2 SYGVKD. The DNA for the CDR3 is TGTGCCATCAGTGTTAAGGGTTTAGGGGGCAATCAGCCCCAGCATTTT. Protein product: CAISVKGLGGNQPQHF.

V is TRBV6-1 and J is TRBJ2-1, with 9 bases identical to TRBD2. The CDR3 totals 20 residues. Germline V gene sequence: CDR1 MNHNS, CDR2 SASEGT. Trimming removed 4 bases from V and 0 bases from J; junction bases left unmatched: 16. The CDR3 reads CASSAPPGLAGPSSYNEQFF. The DNA of the CDR3 is TGTGCCAGCAGTGCCCCCCCGGGGCTAGCGGGGCCTAGCTCCTACAATGAGCAGTTCTTC.

This chain links TRBV2 with TRBJ1-3; perhaps TRBD1 as D (5 bases). The CDR3 spans 15 residues. Trimming shortened V by 5 bases and J by 1 base, and 12 bases separated the two germline ends. CDR1 is SNHLY and CDR2 is FYNNEI in the germline V gene. This CDR3 reads CASSWDSKSGNTIYF. The CDR3 nucleotides are TGTGCCAGCAGTTGGGACTCCAAGTCTGGAAACACCATATATTTT.

The chain has TRBV20-1 and TRBJ1-4, with a possible D match to TRBD1 (5 bases). Per germline, CDR1 DFQATT and CDR2 SNEGSKA (reference sequence). This CDR3 is built from 11 residues. V was shortened by 6 bases and J by 8 bases, with 10 bases between the two germline ends. CDR3 loop: CSAQTDEKLFF. For the CDR3, the DNA is TGCAGTGCCCAGACAGACGAAAAACTGTTTTTT.

This sequence joins TRBV21-1 and TRBJ2-3; no DNA check was done on the table's D call, TRBD1. TRBV21-1 is a documented pseudogene. The CDR3 totals 19 residues. CDR3 in DNA: TGTGCCAGCAGCAATCCCGGGACAGGGAGTACTTCTAGCACAGATACGCAGTATTTT. Its translation is CASSNPGTGSTSSTDTQYF.

This clone was seen a handful of times. This sequence joins TRBV2 and TRBJ2-7, with D perhaps matching TRBD2 (6 bases). This CDR3 comprises 14 residues. V lost 4 bases, J lost 2 bases, and 12 bases lay in between. Germline V gene data show CDR1 as SNHLY and CDR2 as FYNNEI. The DNA of the CDR3 is TGTGCCAGCAGTGCATGGCGGGGAGCCTACGAGCAGTACTTC. This encodes CASSAWRGAYEQYF. Full variable domain (missing parts from reference TRBV2 and TRBJ2-7): EPEVTQTPSHQVTQMGQEVILRCVPISNHLYFYWYRQILGQKVEFLVSFYNNEISEKSEIFDDQFSVERPDGSNFTLKIRSTKLEDSAMYFCASSAWRGAYEQYFGPGTRLTVT.

J is TRBJ2-2 and V is TRBV18; D is uncertain. V was shortened by 3 bases and J by 3 bases, with 2 bases between the two germline ends. Germline lookup yields CDR1 KGHSH and CDR2 LQKENI. This CDR3 has 12 amino acids. The CDR3 sequence is CASSPYTGELFF. The CDR3 nucleotides are TGTGCCAGCTCACCCTACACCGGGGAGCTGTTTTTT. Full variable domain (remainder filled in from reference TRBV18 and TRBJ2-2): NAGVMQNPRHLVRRRGQEARLRCSPMKGHSHVYWYRQLPEEGLKFMVYLQKENIIDESGMPKERFSAEFPKEGPSILRIQQVVRGDSAAYFCASSPYTGELFFGEGSRLTVL.